What follows are 22 T cell receptor beta chains derived from one specimen sequenced in a study of blood T cells in healthy people across ages. Combining a sample-barcoded 5' primer with a J-beta primer mix, a second PCR ran for roughly 7 to 12 cycles. In TCRdb, the 5' RACE reads were re-called with MiXCR into one record per CDR3 protein. The repertoire holds hundreds of thousands of distinct CDR3 sequences, with 25% to 35% as singletons. The specimen sequenced was blood. The receptors here all came from a woman at least 80 years old in good health.

This clonotype was found many times. The chain has TRBV6-2 or TRBV6-3 and TRBJ2-5, with 7 bases aligning to TRBD1. The germline V gene encodes CDR1 MNHEY and CDR2 SVGEGT. The ends lost 4 bases at V and 1 base at J; junction bases unmatched: 3. This CDR3 is built from 14 residues. This chain's CDR3 is CASSSQGTQETQYF. Here the CDR3 DNA reads TGTGCCAGCAGTTCACAGGGGACCCAAGAGACCCAGTACTTC.

As regards this clonotype: The junction and the germline gene differ at one end; a read error may be behind it. The chain carries TRBV7-2 and TRBJ2-1; 7 nucleotides match TRBD1. Germline loops: CDR1 SGHTA, CDR2 FQGNSA. This CDR3 has 15 residues. The CDR3 spells CSSSLAPDRTGEQFF. The DNA of the CDR3 is TGTAGCAGCAGCTTAGCTCCGGACAGGACCGGTGAGCAGTTCTTC. Based on the CDR3 plus reference TRBV7-2 and TRBJ2-1, the full variable domain is GAGVSQSPSNKVTEKGKDVELRCDPISGHTALYWYRQSLGQGLEFLIYFQGNSAPDKSGLPSDRFSAERTGGSVSTLTIQRTQQEDSAVYLCSSSLAPDRTGEQFFGPGTRLTVL.

At least ten counts were recorded for this clonotype. This rearrangement joins TRBV4-3 to TRBJ2-3, with TRBD2 matching 11 bases. Germline V gene data show CDR1 as LGHNA and CDR2 as YSLEER. The CDR3 is 18 amino acids. V dropped 4 bases and J dropped 7; count of bases not matched to a gene: 16. The CDR3 sequence is CASSLTRAGTSGSNTQYF. CDR3 DNA sequence: TGCGCCAGCAGCCTGACGCGTGCCGGGACTAGCGGTTCGAATACGCAGTATTTT.

This clonotype was seen many times. This chain uses TRBV11-2 with TRBJ2-5; D could derive from TRBD1 or TRBD2 (6 bases each). Germline V gene data show CDR1 as SGHAT and CDR2 as FQNNGV. Between the trimmed V and J ends, which lost 5 bases and 1 base, there was a span of 17 bases. The CDR3 is made up of 16 amino acids. CDR3 in amino acids: CASSHEGGLIQETQYF. DNA for the CDR3: TGTGCCAGCAGCCATGAAGGGGGGTTGATCCAAGAGACCCAGTACTTC.

This clonotype was seen repeatedly, ten times or more. The V and J genes are TRBV5-1 and TRBJ1-1; no clear D gene. CDR1 and CDR2 (germline): SGHRS, YFSETQ. V was shortened by 4 bases and J by 0 bases, with 10 bases between the two germline ends. This CDR3 region has 14 residues. In nucleotides, the CDR3 is TGCGCCAGCAGCGAAACAGCGATGAACACTGAAGCTTTCTTT. As protein: CASSETAMNTEAFF.

This clonotype was detected ten times or more. The J gene is TRBJ2-1, the V gene TRBV12-3 or TRBV12-4; TRBD2 aligns across 11 bases. After removal of 2 bases from V and 8 bases from J, the junction contained 11 bases not matched to a gene. This CDR3 contains 17 residues. The CDR3 protein is CASSLSSGGRGIYEQFF. In DNA, the CDR3 is TGTGCCAGCAGTTTATCTAGCGGGGGGCGGGGGATATATGAGCAGTTCTTC.

Concerning this clonotype: A read error may account for a junction end that differs from germline. The CDR3 loop reads CASSVGAKSTDTHYF. CDR3 bases: TGTGCCAGCAGCGTAGGGGCTAAATCCACAGATACGCACTATTTT. V usage is TRBV9 and J usage is TRBJ2-3; D gene ambiguous. The CDR3 is 15 residues long. The germline gives CDR1 SGDLS, CDR2 YYNGEE.

This clonotype was counted only a few times. The chain combines TRBV7-9 with TRBJ2-1; D unresolved. Germline V gene lookup returns CDR1 SEHNR and CDR2 FQNEAQ (reference sequence). Trimming stripped 1 base from V and 5 bases from J, with 15 bases between. The CDR3 contains 16 residues. The CDR3 region is CASSLGGTRPNNEQFF. The CDR3, as DNA: TGTGCCAGCAGCTTAGGGGGAACCCGCCCAAACAATGAGCAGTTCTTC.

At least ten counts were recorded for this clonotype. V and J are TRBV10-3 and TRBJ2-7, with D unclear. The CDR3 length is 12 residues. Germline-derived CDR1 and CDR2 are ENHRY and SYGVKD. With 3 bases removed from V and 6 bases from J, the gap between germline ends came to 9 bases. The CDR3 loop reads CAISEFDTEQYF. The CDR3 DNA sequence: TGTGCCATCAGTGAATTTGACACCGAGCAGTACTTC.

In regard to this clonotype: One end of the junction fails to match germline, which may point to a read error. This CDR3 is CSARGAGGDTEAFF. Written as DNA, the CDR3 is TGCAGTGCCAGAGGGGCCGGGGGGGACACTGAAGCTTTCTTT. The chain has TRBV20-1 and TRBJ1-1; a weak D match, TRBD1 (5 bases). Per germline, CDR1 DFQATT and CDR2 SNEGSKA (reference sequence). CDR3 length: 14 amino acids.

The chain is built from TRBV18 and TRBJ1-1; no firm D call. CDR3 size: 14 residues. The germline V and J ends were trimmed by 3 bases and 1 base, with 9 bases remaining between them. The germline CDR1 and CDR2 sequences are KGHSH and LQKENI. The CDR3 DNA reads TGTGCCAGCTCACCGACAATTCAGAACACTGAAGCTTTCTTT. Amino acid sequence: CASSPTIQNTEAFF.

This clonotype has just a few counts. The chain couples TRBV5-1 to TRBJ1-5; tentative D call: TRBD1 (6 bases). The V gene lost 0 bases and the J gene lost 2 bases, with 21 bases spanning the gap. The CDR3 sequence is 19 residues long. Germline V lookup: CDR1 SGHRS, CDR2 YFSETQ. The CDR3 protein is CASSLGTSGGAGGNQPQHF. The CDR3 bases are TGCGCCAGCAGCTTGGGTACATCGGGGGGGGCCGGCGGCAATCAGCCCCAGCATTTT.

This clonotype was detected ten times or more. The chain recombines TRBV7-2 with TRBJ1-1; D remains ambiguous. CDR1 is SGHTA and CDR2 is FQGNSA in the germline V gene. With 5 bases removed from V and 5 bases from J, the gap between germline ends came to 9 bases. The CDR3 is 12 amino acids. CDR3 residues: CASSRIYTEAFF. For the CDR3, the DNA is TGTGCCAGCAGCCGAATATATACTGAAGCTTTCTTT.

At least ten counts were recorded for this clonotype. The rearrangement joins TRBV5-1 to TRBJ2-7; 11 nucleotides agree with TRBD2. The J segment lost 6 bases and the V segment lost 0 bases, leaving 11 bases of the junction unmatched. Germline V CDR1 and CDR2: SGHRS, YFSETQ. The length of the CDR3 is 17 residues. The CDR3 is CASSLDLRLAGKVEQYF. In DNA, the CDR3 is TGCGCCAGCAGCTTGGATCTGAGACTAGCGGGGAAGGTCGAGCAGTACTTC.

The chain couples TRBV2 to TRBJ2-7; TRBD2 matches 8 bases. The germline CDR1 and CDR2 sequences are SNHLY and FYNNEI. V was clipped by 5 bases and J by 2 bases; unmatched bases: 11. The CDR3 has 16 amino acids. CDR3 amino acids: CASSLAARGGPYEQYF. The DNA for the CDR3 is TGTGCCAGCAGTCTGGCGGCTCGCGGGGGGCCCTACGAGCAGTACTTC.

This clonotype has only one observation. A read error may explain this, as a much larger clone is one base away. The rearrangement joins TRBV6-2 or TRBV6-3 to TRBJ1-2; D not certain. V was clipped by 2 bases and J by 4 bases, with 8 bases between them. The CDR3 length is 13 residues. Germline-derived CDR1 and CDR2 are MNHEY and SVGEGT. In DNA, the CDR3 is TGTGCCAGCAGTTACGCATCTTTCTATGGCTACACCTTC. This encodes CASSYASFYGYTF.

This clonotype occurred many times. This may come from a read error, since a much larger clone is one base off. The rearrangement joins TRBV7-2 to TRBJ2-7, with no clear D. Trimming removed 1 base from V and 4 bases from J, with 5 bases in between. Germline CDR1 is SGHTA and CDR2 is FQGNSA. This CDR3 is built from 12 residues. This CDR3 is CASSLVWYEQYF. The CDR3 coding sequence is TGTGCCAGCAGCTTAGTGTGGTACGAGCAGTACTTC.

The CDR3: CAWKSGLGAGSGNEQFF. In nucleotides, the CDR3 is TGTGCCTGGAAGTCCGGGCTTGGAGCGGGGTCTGGCAATGAGCAGTTCTTC. This sequence joins TRBV30 and TRBJ2-1, with TRBD2 identical over 7 bases. With 4 bases clipped from V and 6 bases from J, the junction kept 18 bases outside the gene matches. The CDR3 runs 17 residues. Per germline, CDR1 GTSNPN and CDR2 SVGIG (reference sequence).

J is TRBJ2-5 and V is TRBV12-3 or TRBV12-4, with unresolved D. Trimming left V 3 bases short and J 4 bases short, with 12 bases between. The CDR3 length is 14 residues. The CDR3 protein is CASSLGLTPETQYF. The CDR3, as DNA: TGTGCCAGCAGTTTGGGTCTAACTCCAGAGACCCAGTACTTC.

This clonotype showed up just a few times. The chain recombines TRBV5-1 with TRBJ2-2, with 7 nucleotides matching TRBD1. The CDR3 spans 16 residues. The V gene's germline CDR1 is SGHRS and CDR2 YFSETQ. J lost 1 base, V lost 4 bases, and 7 bases had no gene match. The CDR3 region has the DNA TGCGCCAGCAGCACGACCGGGACAGTGAACACCGGGGAGCTGTTTTTT. Protein product: CASSTTGTVNTGELFF.

V and J are TRBV25-1 and TRBJ1-1; D not resolved. The CDR3 runs 13 residues. The germline V and J ends were trimmed by 5 bases and 4 bases, with 11 bases remaining between them. In germline, CDR1 is MGHDK, CDR2 SYGVNS. Written as DNA, the CDR3 is TGTGCCAGCAGTCAACCGGCTAGCACTGAAGCTTTCTTT. Residues: CASSQPASTEAFF.

The chain links TRBV20-1 to TRBJ1-2, with D unresolved. The CDR3 is made up of 13 amino acids. V was cut by 6 bases and J by 7 bases, with 18 bases left in between. Germline values: CDR1 DFQATT, CDR2 SNEGSKA (reference sequence). CDR3 residues: CSATKRGIAGYTF. For the CDR3, the DNA is TGCAGTGCCACCAAGCGGGGAATTGCTGGCTACACCTTC.